The following is a T cell receptor beta chain sequence with its context. This clone was seen only a few times. No antigen is known for it. No base quality values were provided; no much bigger clone lies one nucleotide off. The V and J ends are trimmed by 3 bases and 5 bases, leaving 13 bases between them. Taken from the germline V gene, the CDR1 and CDR2 loops are KGHSH and LQKENI. The CDR3 starts with the cysteine, ends with the phenylalanine, and has 14 residues. Only the CDR3 DNA is retained, 42 bases long and in frame from the first base. Using the deep immunoSEQ assay, TCR CDR3 regions were amplified from genomic DNA by multiplex PCR. Extracted genomic DNA from each cell subset was distributed evenly across all wells of several immunoSEQ 96-well plates, and each plate was treated as a replicate. For unsorted PBMC, each replicate PCR was loaded with about 280 ng genomic DNA, equivalent to about 33,000 T cell genomes. Ten immunoSEQ deep assay plates were used to sequence the unsorted PBMC genomic DNA. Purified libraries were quantified with a Qubit 3.0 fluorometer, sized on a Bioanalyzer 2100, and re-quantified with the KAPA Library Quantification kit. Every immunoSEQ 96-well plate was sequenced on a dedicated single-read 150-cycle Illumina NextSeq 550 flow cell. The original pipeline was this. The immunoSEQ output contained only junctional sequences without quality scores, so filtering could not match that applied to full-length reads. Sequences were annotated with PyIR, a Python wrapper for IgBLAST v1.9, and V/J genes and CDR3 were assigned using IMGT germline references. Reads were filtered out if the reads had weak V/J assignments (E-value above 1e-6), no CDR3, stop codons, out-of-frame junctions, or ambiguous translated residues. V3J clonotypes were defined as sequences sharing an identical inferred V gene, J gene, and CDR3 amino acid sequence. The percentage overlap between two repertoires was calculated by dividing the number of shared unique clonotypes by the size of the smaller repertoire. Three approaches were used to assess repertoire richness: RTK rarefaction, the Chao1 estimator, and Recon v2.1 estimates of unobserved clonotypes. Drawn from immuneACCESS, this table holds only the in-frame rearrangements with V and J called that TCRdb kept. Clones are partly lost; checked studies trace under half to an unresolved V gene and leave the rest unexplained. That table gives V, J and clone size, and the DNA gave D and trimming. Counted in this sample were fewer than 550,000 clones; around 79% of them appeared once. Clones ranked in the top ten supply under 15% of the sample.

This sample was taken from a study of shared clonotypes between healthy human individuals (TCRdb year 2020). The study in broad terms: The cohort comprised two women and three men aged 18 to 49 years. Each donor's leukapheresis produced roughly between about 0.8 and 8.9 billion PBMCs. The study deeply sequenced blood TCR repertoires of about 5 healthy adults to estimate repertoire size and the extent of clonotype sharing between individuals. Different laboratories and diverse techniques were used to prepare libraries and sequence TCR repertoires, to increase sequencing depth and limit assay-specific biases.

General conclusions and limits of the study: Only blood was sampled, and tissue TCR repertoires likely differ from those in blood. Based on pairwise subsampling, the degree of clonotype sharing among donors was expected to be affected by sequencing depth. Because the study included a small number of donors, the genetic and exposure-history diversity represented was limited.

Healthy HIV-negative adults with no recently reported acute infections or vaccinations were included as donors. Only Caucasian adults living in Nashville, Tennessee, USA were represented among the donors. For unsorted samples, some 100 million PBMCs were counted and genomic DNA was extracted with the QIAamp DNA Blood Mini kit. Blood was collected by leukapheresis, and PBMCs were isolated by Ficoll-Histopaque density gradient centrifugation and then cryopreserved in liquid nitrogen vapor phase. This clonotype was obtained from a woman between 40 and 55 years old in good health. Some clones in this sample may be carry-over from other donors' samples. Recombination linked TRBV18 to TRBJ2-5, with the D gene call left open. Sequenced material: PBMCs. The DNA sequence is as follows: TGTGCCAGCTCACCCTCCGCAGCAGGCGAGACCCAGTACTTC. It translates to CASSPSAAGETQYF.